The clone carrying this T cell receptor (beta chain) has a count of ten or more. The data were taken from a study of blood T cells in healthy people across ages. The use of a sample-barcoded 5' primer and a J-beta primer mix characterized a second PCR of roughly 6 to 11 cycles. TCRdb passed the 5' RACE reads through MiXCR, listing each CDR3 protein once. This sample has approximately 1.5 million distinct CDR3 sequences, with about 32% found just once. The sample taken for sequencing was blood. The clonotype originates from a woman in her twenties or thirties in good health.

CDR3 sequence reads: CASSFDYNEQFF. DNA for the CDR3: TGTGCCAGCAGTTTTGATTACAATGAGCAGTTCTTC. The rearrangement links TRBV27 to TRBJ2-1; D unclear. V lost 3 bases to trimming and J lost 4 bases, with 4 bases between them. Germline CDR1 is MNHEY and CDR2 is SMNVEV (reference sequence). This CDR3 spans 12 amino acids.